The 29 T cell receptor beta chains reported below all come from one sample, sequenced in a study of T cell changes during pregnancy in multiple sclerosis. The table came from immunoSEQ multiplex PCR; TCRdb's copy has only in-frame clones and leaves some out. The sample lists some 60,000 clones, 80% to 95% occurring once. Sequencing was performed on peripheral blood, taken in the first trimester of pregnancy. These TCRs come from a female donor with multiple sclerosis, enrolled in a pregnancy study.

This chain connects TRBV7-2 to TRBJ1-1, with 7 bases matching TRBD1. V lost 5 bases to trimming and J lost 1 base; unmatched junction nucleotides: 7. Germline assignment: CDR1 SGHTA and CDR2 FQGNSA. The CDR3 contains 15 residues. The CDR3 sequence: CASSPRQGSNTEAFF. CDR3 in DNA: TGTGCCAGCAGCCCCCGACAGGGCTCGAACACTGAAGCTTTCTTT.

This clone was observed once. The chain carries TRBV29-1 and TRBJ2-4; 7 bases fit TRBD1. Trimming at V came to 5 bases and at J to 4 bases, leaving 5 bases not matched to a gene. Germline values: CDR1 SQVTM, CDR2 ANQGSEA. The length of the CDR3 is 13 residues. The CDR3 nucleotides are TGCAGCGTTTCAAGGGGGCCAAAAAACATTCAGTACTTC. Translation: CSVSRGPKNIQYF. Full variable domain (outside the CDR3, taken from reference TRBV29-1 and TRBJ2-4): SAVISQKPSRDICQRGTSLTIQCQVDSQVTMMFWYRQQPGQSLTLIATANQGSEATYESGFVIDKFPISRPNLTFSTLTVSNMSPEDSSIYLCSVSRGPKNIQYFGAGTRLSVL.

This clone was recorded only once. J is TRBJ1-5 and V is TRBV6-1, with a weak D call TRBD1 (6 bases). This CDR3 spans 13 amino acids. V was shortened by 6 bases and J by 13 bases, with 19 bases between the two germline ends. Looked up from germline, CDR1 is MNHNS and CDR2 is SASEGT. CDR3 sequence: CASRGHSGTQQHF. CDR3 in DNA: TGTGCCAGCAGGGGCCATTCCGGGACACAGCAGCATTTT.

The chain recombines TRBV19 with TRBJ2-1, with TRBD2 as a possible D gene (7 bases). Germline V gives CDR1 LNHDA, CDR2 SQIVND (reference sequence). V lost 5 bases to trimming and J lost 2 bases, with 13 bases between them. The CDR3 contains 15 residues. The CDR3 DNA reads TGTGCCAGTAGTCCAACGGGGGGCGCCTACAATGAGCAGTTCTTC. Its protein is CASSPTGGAYNEQFF. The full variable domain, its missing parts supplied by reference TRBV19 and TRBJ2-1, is DGGITQSPKYLFRKEGQNVTLSCEQNLNHDAMYWYRQDPGQGLRLIYYSQIVNDFQKGDIAEGYSVSREKKESFPLTVTSAQKNPTAFYLCASSPTGGAYNEQFFGPGTRLTVL.

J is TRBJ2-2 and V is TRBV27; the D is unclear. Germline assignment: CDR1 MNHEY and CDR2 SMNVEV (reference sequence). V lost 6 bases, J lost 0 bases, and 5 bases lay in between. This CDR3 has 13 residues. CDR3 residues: CASRPTNTGELFF. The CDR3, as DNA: TGTGCCAGCAGACCTACGAACACCGGGGAGCTGTTTTTT.

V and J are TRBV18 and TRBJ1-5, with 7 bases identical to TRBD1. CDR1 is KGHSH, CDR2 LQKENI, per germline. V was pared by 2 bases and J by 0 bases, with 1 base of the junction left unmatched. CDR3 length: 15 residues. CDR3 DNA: TGTGCCAGCTCACCAGGGACAGTTAGCAATCAGCCCCAGCATTTT. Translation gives CASSPGTVSNQPQHF.

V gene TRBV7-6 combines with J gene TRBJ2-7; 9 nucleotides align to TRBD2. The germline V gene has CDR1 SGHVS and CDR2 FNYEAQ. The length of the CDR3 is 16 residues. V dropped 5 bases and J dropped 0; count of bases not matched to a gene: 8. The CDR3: CASSPTWTSASYEQYF. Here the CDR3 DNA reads TGTGCCAGCAGCCCGACGTGGACTAGCGCCTCCTACGAGCAGTACTTC. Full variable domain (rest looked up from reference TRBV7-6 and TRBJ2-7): GAGVSQSPRYKVTKRGQDVALRCDPISGHVSLYWYRQALGQGPEFLTYFNYEAQQDKSGLPNDRFSAERPEGSISTLTIQRTEQRDSAMYRCASSPTWTSASYEQYFGPGTRLTVT.

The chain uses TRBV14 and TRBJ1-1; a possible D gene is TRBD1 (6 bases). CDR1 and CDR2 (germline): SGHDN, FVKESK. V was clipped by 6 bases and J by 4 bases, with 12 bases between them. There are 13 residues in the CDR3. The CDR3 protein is CASSTTRGTEAFF. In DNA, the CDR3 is TGTGCCAGCAGTACGACCAGGGGCACTGAAGCTTTCTTT.

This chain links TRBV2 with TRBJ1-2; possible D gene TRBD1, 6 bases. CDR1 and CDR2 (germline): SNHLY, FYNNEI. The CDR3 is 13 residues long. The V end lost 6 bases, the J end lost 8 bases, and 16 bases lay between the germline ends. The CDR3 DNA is TGTGCCAGCAGGGGGACATCTCTCTTGGGCTACACCTTC. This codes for CASRGTSLLGYTF.

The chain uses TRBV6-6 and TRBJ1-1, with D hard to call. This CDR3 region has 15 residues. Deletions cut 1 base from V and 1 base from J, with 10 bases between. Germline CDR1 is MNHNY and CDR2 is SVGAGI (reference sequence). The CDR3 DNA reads TGTGCCAGCAGTTACTTGGCCCCACAGAACACTGAAGCTTTCTTT. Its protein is CASSYLAPQNTEAFF.

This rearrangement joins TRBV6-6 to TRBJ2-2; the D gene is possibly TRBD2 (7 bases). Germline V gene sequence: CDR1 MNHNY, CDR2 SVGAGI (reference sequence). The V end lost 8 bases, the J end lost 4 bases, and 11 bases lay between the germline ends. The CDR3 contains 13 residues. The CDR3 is CASRGAGTGELFF. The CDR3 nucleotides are TGTGCCAGCCGGGGGGCGGGCACCGGGGAGCTGTTTTTT.

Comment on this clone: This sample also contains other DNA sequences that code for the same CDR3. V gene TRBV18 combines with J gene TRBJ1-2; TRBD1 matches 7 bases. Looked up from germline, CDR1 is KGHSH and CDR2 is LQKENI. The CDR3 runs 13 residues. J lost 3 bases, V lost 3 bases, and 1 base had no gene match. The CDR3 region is CASSPDRDYGYTF. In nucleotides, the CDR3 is TGTGCCAGCTCACCCGACAGGGACTATGGCTACACCTTC.

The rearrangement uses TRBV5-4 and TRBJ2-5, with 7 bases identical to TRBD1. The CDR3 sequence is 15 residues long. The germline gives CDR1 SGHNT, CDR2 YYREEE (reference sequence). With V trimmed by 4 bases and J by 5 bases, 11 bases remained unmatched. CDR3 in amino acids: CASSPGQFREETQYF. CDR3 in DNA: TGTGCCAGCAGCCCGGGACAGTTTAGGGAGGAGACCCAGTACTTC.

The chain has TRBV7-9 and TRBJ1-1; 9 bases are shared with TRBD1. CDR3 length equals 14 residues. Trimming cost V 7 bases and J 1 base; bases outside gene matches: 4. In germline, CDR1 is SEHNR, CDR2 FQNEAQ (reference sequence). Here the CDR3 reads CASTLDRGNTEAFF. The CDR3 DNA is TGTGCCAGCACCCTGGACAGGGGGAACACTGAAGCTTTCTTT.

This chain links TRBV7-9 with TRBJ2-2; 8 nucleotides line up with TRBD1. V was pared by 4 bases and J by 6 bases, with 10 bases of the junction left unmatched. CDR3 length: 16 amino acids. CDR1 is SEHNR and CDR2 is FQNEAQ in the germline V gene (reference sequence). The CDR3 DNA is TGTGCCAGCAGCTCCGGACAGGGAAGGATGCCCGGGGAGCTGTTTTTT. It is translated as CASSSGQGRMPGELFF.

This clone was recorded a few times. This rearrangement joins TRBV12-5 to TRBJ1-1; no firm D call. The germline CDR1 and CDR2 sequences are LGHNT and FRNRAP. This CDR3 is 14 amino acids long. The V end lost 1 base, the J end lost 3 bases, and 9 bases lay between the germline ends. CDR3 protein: CASGLGGRDTEAFF. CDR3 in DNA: TGTGCTAGTGGTTTGGGTGGGAGGGACACTGAAGCTTTCTTT.

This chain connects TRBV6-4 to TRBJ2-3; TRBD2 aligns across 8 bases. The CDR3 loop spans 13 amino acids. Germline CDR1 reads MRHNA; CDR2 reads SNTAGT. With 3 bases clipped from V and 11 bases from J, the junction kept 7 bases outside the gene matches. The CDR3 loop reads CASSDDSGVRQYF. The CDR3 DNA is TGTGCCAGCAGTGATGATAGCGGGGTTAGGCAGTATTTT.

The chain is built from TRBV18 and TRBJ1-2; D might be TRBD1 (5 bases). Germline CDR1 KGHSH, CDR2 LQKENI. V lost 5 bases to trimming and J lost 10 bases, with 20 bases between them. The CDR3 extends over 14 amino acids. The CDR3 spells CASSENGALENYTF. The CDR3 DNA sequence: TGTGCCAGCTCAGAAAATGGGGCGTTGGAAAACTACACCTTC.

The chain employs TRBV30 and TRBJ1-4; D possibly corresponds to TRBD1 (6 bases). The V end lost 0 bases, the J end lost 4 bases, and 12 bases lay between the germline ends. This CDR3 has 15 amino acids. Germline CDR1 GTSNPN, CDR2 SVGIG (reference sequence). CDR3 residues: CAWSVLQGFNEKLFF. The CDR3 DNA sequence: TGTGCCTGGAGTGTACTTCAGGGGTTTAATGAAAAACTGTTTTTT.

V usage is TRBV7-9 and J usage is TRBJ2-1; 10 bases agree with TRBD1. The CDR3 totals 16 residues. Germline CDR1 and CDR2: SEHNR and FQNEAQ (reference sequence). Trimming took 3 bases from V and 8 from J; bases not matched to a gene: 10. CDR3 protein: CASSFTRDRGFDEQFF. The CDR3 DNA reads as TGTGCCAGCAGCTTCACCCGGGACAGGGGTTTCGATGAGCAGTTCTTC.

The DNA of the CDR3 is TGTGCCAGCAGCTTCATGGGACAGGCCGTTTCACCCCTCCACTTT. It translates to CASSFMGQAVSPLHF. The genes are TRBV5-6 and TRBJ1-6; 8 bases match TRBD1. The CDR3 consists of 15 residues. The V gene's germline CDR1 is SGHDT and CDR2 YYEEEE. The junction had 7 bases not matched to a gene; V was cut back by 2 bases and J by 9 bases.

In DNA, the CDR3 is TGTGCCAGCAGTTACTCAACAGGGAATGGCTACACCTTC. This gives the protein CASSYSTGNGYTF. The chain links TRBV6-5 to TRBJ1-2; maybe TRBD1 (6 bases). The V end lost 0 bases, the J end lost 6 bases, and 8 bases lay between the germline ends. CDR1 is MNHEY and CDR2 is SVGAGI in the germline V gene. The CDR3 is 13 amino acids.

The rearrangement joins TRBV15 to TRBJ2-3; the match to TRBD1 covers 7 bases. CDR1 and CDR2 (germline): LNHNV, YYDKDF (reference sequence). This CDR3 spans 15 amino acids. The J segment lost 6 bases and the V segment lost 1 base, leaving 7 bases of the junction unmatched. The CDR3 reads CATSRARGRGDTQYF. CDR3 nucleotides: TGTGCCACCAGCAGAGCAAGGGGGCGAGGCGATACGCAGTATTTT.

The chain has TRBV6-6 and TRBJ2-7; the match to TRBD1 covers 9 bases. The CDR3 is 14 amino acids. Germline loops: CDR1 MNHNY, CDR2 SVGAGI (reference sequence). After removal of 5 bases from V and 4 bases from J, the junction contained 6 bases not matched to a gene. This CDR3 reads CASSTGTGWYEQYF. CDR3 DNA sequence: TGTGCCAGCAGTACCGGGACAGGGTGGTACGAGCAGTACTTC.

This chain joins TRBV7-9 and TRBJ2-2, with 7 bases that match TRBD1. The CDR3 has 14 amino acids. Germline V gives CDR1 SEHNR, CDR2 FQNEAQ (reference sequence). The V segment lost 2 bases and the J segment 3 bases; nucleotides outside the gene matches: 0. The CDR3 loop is CASSLTGDTGELFF. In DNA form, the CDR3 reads TGTGCCAGCAGCTTAACAGGGGACACCGGGGAGCTGTTTTTT.

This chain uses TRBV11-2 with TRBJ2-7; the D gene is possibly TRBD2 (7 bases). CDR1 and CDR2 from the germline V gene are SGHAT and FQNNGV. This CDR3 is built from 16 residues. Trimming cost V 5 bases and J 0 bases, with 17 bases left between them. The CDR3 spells CASSKRGGSISYEQYF. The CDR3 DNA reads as TGTGCCAGCAGCAAAAGGGGGGGCTCTATCTCCTACGAGCAGTACTTC.

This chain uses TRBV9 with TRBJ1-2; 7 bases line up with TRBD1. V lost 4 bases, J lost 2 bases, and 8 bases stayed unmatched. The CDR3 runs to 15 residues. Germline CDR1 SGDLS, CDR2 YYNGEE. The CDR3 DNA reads TGTGCCAGCAGCCCCCGACAGGGAGGAAACTATGGCTACACCTTC. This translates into CASSPRQGGNYGYTF. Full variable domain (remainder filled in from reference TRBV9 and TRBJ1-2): DSGVTQTPKHLITATGQRVTLRCSPRSGDLSVYWYQQSLDQGLQFLIQYYNGEERAKGNILERFSAQQFPDLHSELNLSSLELGDSALYFCASSPRQGGNYGYTFGSGTRLTVV.

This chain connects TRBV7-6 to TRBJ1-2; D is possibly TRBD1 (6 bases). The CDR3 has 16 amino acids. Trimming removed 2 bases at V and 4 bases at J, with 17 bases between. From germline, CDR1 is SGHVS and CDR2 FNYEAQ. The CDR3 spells CASSLMGGGTAYGYTF. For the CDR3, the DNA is TGTGCCAGCAGCTTAATGGGCGGGGGCACCGCCTATGGCTACACCTTC.

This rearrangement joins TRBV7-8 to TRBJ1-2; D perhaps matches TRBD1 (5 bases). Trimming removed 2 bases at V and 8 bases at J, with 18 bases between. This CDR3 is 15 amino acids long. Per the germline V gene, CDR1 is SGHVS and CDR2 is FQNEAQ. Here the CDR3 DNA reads TGTGCCAGCAGCTTAAGGGGCGCGGGATTAGGCGGCTACACCTTC. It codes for CASSLRGAGLGGYTF. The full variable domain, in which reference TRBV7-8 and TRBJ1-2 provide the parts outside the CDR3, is GAGVSQSPRYKVAKRGQDVALRCDPISGHVSLFWYQQALGQGPEFLTYFQNEAQLDKSGLPSDRFFAERPEGSVSTLKIQRTQQEDSAVYLCASSLRGAGLGGYTFGSGTRLTVV.